Here is one TCR beta chain with its context. Clones were read by immunoSEQ multiplex PCR, and TCRdb kept only the in-frame ones, dropping some. The sample has 95,000 to 150,000 clones, about 87% seen once. The length of the CDR3 is 10 residues. From germline, CDR1 is MDHEN and CDR2 SYDVKM. V lost 4 bases and J lost 9, with 7 bases in between. This sample was taken from a study of control samples from healthy donors and cancer patients. The genes are TRBV28 and TRBJ2-7; D is ambiguous. The receptor's source is a man between 60 and 75 years old in good health. Sequenced input: blood. CDR3 bases: TGTGCCAGCAGTTCTTCAACGCAGTACTTC. Residues: CASSSSTQYF.